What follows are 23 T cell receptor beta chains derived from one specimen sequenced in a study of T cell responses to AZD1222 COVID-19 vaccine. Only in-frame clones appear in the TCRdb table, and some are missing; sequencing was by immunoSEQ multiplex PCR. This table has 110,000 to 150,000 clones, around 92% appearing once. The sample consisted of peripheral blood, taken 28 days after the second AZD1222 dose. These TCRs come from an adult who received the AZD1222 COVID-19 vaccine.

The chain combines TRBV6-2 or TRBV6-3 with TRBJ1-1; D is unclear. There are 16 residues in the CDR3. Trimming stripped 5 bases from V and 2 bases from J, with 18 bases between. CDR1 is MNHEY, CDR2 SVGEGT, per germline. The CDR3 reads CASSKTPWTDNTEAFF. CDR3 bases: TGTGCCAGCAGTAAAACCCCGTGGACCGACAACACTGAAGCTTTCTTT.

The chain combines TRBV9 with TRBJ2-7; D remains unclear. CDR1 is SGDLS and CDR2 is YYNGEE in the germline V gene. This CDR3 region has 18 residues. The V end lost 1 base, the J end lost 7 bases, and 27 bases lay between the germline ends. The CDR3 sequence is CASSVRPLSVHNYPEQYF. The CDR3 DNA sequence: TGTGCCAGCAGCGTAAGGCCCCTAAGCGTCCATAACTATCCGGAGCAGTACTTC.

Here the CDR3 DNA reads TGTGCCAGCAGTTTAGACAGGGATGGTTATGGCTACACCTTC. The encoded protein is CASSLDRDGYGYTF. The J gene is TRBJ1-2, the V gene TRBV6-5; TRBD1 aligns across 7 bases. This CDR3 spans 14 amino acids. Trimming cost V 4 bases and J 5 bases; bases outside gene matches: 7. The germline V gene has CDR1 MNHEY and CDR2 SVGAGI.

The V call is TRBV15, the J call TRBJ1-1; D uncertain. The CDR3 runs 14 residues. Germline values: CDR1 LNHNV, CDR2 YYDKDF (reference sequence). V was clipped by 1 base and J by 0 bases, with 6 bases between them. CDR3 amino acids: CATSRAGMNTEAFF. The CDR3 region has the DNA TGTGCCACCAGCAGAGCCGGAATGAACACTGAAGCTTTCTTT.

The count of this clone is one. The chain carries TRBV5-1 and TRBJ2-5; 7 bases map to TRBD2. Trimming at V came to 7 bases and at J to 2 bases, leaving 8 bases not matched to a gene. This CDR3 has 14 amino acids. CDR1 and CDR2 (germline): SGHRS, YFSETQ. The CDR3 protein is CASSGTTYQETQYF. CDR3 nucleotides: TGCGCCAGCTCCGGGACTACATATCAAGAGACCCAGTACTTC.

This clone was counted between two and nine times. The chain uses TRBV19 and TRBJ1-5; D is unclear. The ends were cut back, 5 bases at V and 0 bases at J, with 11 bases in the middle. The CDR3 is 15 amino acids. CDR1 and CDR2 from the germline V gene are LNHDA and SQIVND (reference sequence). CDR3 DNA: TGTGCCAGTAGTGTTACAGCTTATAGCAATCAGCCCCAGCATTTT. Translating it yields CASSVTAYSNQPQHF.

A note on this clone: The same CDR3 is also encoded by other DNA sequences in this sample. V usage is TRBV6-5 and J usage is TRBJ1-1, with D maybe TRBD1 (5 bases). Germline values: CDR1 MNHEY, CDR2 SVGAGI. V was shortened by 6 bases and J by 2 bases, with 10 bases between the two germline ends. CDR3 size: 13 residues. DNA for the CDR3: TGTGCCAGCAGCCCCAGGGCTAACACTGAAGCTTTCTTT. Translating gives CASSPRANTEAFF.

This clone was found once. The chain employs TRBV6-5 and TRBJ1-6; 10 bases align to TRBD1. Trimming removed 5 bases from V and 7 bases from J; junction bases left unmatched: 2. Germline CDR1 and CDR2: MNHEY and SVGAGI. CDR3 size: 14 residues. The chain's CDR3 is CASSQDRGNSPLHF. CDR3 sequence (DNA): TGTGCCAGCAGTCAGGACAGGGGGAATTCACCCCTCCACTTT.

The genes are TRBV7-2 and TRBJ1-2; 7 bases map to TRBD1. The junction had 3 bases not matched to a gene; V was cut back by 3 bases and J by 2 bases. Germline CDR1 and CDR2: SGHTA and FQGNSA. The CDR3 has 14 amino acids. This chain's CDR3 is CASSFGTENYGYTF. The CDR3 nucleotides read TGTGCCAGCAGCTTCGGGACAGAAAACTATGGCTACACCTTC.

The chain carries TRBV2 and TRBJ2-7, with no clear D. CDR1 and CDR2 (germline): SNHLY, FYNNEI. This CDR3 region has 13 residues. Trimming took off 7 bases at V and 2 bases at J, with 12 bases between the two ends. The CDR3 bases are TGTGCCAGCATGGGAAAAGATGCCTACGAGCAGTACTTC. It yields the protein CASMGKDAYEQYF.

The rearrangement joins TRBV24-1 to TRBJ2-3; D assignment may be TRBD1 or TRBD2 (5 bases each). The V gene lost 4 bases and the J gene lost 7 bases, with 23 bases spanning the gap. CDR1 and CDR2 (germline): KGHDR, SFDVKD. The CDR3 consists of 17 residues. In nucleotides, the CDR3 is TGTGCCACCAGTGAAGAATCCGGGACCTTAGCAAGAAATACGCAGTATTTT. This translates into CATSEESGTLARNTQYF.

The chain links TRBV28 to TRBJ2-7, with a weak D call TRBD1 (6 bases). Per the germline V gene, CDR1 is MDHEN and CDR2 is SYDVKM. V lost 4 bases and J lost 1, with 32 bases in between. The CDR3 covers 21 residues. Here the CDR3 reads CASSSTVRTVLGSPPSYEQYF. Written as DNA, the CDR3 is TGTGCCAGCAGTTCGACAGTGCGGACAGTCCTGGGGTCACCCCCATCCTACGAGCAGTACTTC. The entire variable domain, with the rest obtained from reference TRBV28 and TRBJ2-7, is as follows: DVKVTQSSRYLVKRTGEKVFLECVQDMDHENMFWYRQDPGLGLRLIYFSYDVKMKEKGDIPEGYSVSREKKERFSLILESASTNQTSMYLCASSSTVRTVLGSPPSYEQYFGPGTRLTVT.

The CDR3 bases are TGTGCCAGCAGTTTGGGCTACACCGGGGAGCTGTTTTTT. Translated, it gives CASSLGYTGELFF. This chain joins TRBV27 and TRBJ2-2; D gene ambiguous. V was shortened by 3 bases and J by 3 bases, with 5 bases between the two germline ends. This CDR3 has 13 amino acids. Germline V gives CDR1 MNHEY, CDR2 SMNVEV (reference sequence).

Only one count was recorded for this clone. The chain's CDR3 is CASRRGNNEQFF. As DNA, the CDR3 is TGTGCCAGCAGACGGGGCAACAATGAGCAGTTCTTC. The chain carries TRBV2 and TRBJ2-1; D may be TRBD1 or TRBD2 (5 bases each). The CDR3 is 12 amino acids. Germline-derived CDR1 and CDR2 are SNHLY and FYNNEI. Trimming pared 6 bases from V and 5 bases from J, leaving 8 bases between. The complete variable domain, with remaining parts taken from reference TRBV2 and TRBJ2-1, reads EPEVTQTPSHQVTQMGQEVILRCVPISNHLYFYWYRQILGQKVEFLVSFYNNEISEKSEIFDDQFSVERPDGSNFTLKIRSTKLEDSAMYFCASRRGNNEQFFGPGTRLTVL.

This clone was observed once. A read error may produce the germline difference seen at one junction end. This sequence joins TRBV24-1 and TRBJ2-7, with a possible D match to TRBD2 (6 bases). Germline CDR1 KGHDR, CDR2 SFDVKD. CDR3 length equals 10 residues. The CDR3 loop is CATSDSREDF. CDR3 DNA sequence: TGTGCCACCAGTGATTCTAGGGAGGACTTC.

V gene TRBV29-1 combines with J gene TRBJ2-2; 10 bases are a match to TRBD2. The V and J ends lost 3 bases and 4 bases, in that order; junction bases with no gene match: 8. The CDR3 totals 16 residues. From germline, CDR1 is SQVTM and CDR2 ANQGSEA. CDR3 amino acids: CSVELWSSGSTGELFF. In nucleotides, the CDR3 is TGCAGCGTTGAGCTGTGGTCTAGCGGGAGCACCGGGGAGCTGTTTTTT.

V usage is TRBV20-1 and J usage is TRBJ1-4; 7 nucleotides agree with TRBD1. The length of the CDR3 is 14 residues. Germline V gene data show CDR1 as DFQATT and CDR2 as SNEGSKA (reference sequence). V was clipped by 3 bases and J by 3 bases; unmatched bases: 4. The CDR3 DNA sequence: TGCAGTGCTAGTCCGGGACAGTCTAATGAAAAACTGTTTTTT. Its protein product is CSASPGQSNEKLFF.

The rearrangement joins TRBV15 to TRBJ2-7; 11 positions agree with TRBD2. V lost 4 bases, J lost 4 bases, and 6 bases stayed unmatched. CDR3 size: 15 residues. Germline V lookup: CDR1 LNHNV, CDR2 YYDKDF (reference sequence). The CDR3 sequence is CATSNRASGRYEQYF. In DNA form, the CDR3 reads TGTGCCACCAGCAATCGGGCTAGCGGGAGGTACGAGCAGTACTTC.

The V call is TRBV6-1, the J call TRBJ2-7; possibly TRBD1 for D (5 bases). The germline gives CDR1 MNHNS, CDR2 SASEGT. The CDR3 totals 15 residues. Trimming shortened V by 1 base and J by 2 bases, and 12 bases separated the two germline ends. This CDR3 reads CASSEEGAPTYEQYF. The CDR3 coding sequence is TGTGCCAGCAGTGAAGAAGGGGCTCCGACCTACGAGCAGTACTTC.

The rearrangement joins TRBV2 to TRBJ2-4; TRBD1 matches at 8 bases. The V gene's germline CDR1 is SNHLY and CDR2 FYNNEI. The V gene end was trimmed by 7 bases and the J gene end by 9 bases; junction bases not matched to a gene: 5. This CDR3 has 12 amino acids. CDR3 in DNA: TGTGCCAGCAATGGACAGGGCAGCATTCAGTACTTC. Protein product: CASNGQGSIQYF.

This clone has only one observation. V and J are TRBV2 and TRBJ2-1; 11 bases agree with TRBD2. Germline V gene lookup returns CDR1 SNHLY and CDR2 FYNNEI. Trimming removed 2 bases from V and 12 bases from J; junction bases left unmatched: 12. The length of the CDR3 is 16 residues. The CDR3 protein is CASSEQGTSGAEGQFF. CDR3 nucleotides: TGTGCCAGCAGTGAACAGGGGACTAGCGGAGCGGAGGGGCAGTTCTTC.

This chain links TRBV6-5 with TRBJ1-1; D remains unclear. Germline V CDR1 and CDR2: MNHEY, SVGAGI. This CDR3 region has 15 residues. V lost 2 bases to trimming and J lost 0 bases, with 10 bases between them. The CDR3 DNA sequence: TGTGCCAGCAGTTACGGGCAGCACATGAACACTGAAGCTTTCTTT. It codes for CASSYGQHMNTEAFF.

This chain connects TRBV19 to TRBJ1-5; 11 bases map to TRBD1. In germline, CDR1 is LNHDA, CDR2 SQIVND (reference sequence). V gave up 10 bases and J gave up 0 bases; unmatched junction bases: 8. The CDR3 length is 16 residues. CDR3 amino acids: CATSRDRGDSNQPQHF. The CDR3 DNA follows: TGTGCCACGTCCCGGGACAGGGGGGATAGCAATCAGCCCCAGCATTTT.